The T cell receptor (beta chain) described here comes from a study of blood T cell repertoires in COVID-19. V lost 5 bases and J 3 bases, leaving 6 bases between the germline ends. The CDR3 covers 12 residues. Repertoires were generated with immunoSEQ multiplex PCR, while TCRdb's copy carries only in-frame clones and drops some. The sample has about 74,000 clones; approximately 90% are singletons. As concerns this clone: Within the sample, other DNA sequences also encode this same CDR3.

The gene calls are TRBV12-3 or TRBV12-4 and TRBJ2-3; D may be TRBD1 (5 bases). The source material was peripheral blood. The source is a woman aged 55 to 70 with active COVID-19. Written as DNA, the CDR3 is TGTGCCAGCAGTCCAGGGACAGATACGCAGTATTTT. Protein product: CASSPGTDTQYF.